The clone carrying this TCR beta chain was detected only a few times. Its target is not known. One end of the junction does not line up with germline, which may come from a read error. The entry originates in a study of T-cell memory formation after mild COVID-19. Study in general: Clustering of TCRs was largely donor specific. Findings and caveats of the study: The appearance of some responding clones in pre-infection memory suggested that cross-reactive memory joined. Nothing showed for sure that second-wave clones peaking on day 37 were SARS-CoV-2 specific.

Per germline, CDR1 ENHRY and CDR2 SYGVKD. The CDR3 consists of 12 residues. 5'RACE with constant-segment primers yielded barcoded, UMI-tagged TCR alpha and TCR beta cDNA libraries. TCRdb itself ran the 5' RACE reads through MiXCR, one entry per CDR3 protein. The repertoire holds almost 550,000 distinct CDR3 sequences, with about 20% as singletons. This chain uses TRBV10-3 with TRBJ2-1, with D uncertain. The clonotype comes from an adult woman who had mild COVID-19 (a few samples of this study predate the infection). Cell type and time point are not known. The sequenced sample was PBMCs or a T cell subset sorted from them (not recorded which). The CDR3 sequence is CAISPSVNEQSF. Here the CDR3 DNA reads TGTGCCATCAGCCCCTCGGTGAATGAGCAGTCCTTC.